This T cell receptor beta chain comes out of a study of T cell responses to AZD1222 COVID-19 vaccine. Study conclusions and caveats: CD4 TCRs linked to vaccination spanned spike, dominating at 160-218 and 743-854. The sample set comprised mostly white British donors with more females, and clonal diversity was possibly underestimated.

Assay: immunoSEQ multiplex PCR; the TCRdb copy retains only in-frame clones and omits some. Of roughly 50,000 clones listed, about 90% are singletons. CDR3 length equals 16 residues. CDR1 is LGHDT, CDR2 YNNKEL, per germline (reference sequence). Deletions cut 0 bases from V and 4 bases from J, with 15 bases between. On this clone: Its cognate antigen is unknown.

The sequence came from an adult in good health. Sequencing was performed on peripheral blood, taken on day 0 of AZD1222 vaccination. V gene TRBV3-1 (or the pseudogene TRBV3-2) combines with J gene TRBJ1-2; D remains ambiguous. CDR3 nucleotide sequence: TGTGCCAGCAGCCAAGATCCCTACACGGGTCCCTATGGCTACACCTTC. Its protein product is CASSQDPYTGPYGYTF.